This T cell receptor beta chain comes out of a study of shared clonotypes between healthy human individuals. For the study at large: The study used three CD4 naive, three CD4 memory, two CD8 naive and one CD8 memory plate per donor.

Sequenced by immunoSEQ multiplex PCR; TCRdb stores in-frame clones only, minus some. The sample records under 1,900,000 clones, roughly 98.5% being singletons. Donors, healthy HIV-negative adults, lacked recent acute infections or vaccinations. V shed 5 bases, J shed 7 bases, and the junction held 17 bases outside the gene matches. Germline V gene lookup returns CDR1 SGHVS and CDR2 FQNEAQ. This CDR3 has 16 residues. Source material: naive CD4+ T cells sorted from blood. Subset defined: CD45RA+ positively selected. The chain employs TRBV7-8 and TRBJ2-7; 7 bases map to TRBD1. The TCR originated in a man younger than 45 in good health. The CDR3 is CASSHAMAQGDSEQYF. Here the CDR3 DNA reads TGTGCCAGCAGCCATGCCATGGCCCAGGGGGATAGTGAGCAGTACTTC. Full variable domain (outside the CDR3, taken from reference TRBV7-8 and TRBJ2-7): GAGVSQSPRYKVAKRGQDVALRCDPISGHVSLFWYQQALGQGPEFLTYFQNEAQLDKSGLPSDRFFAERPEGSVSTLKIQRTQQEDSAVYLCASSHAMAQGDSEQYFGPGTRLTVT.